What follows is one T cell receptor (beta chain) and its context. Its target is not known. TCRdb re-called the 5' RACE reads through MiXCR, storing one row per CDR3 protein. The sample yields 300,000 or so distinct CDR3 sequences, about 8.3% seen once. This sample is drawn from a study of T cells after yellow fever vaccination. Study findings and constraints: A weaker secondary response peaked on day 5, the primary on day 15. A minor fraction of clonotypes spanned both CD4 and CD8 compartments. Primary-vaccination clones mostly resurfaced post-booster (under 98% CD4, roughly 90% CD8).

Trimming removed 8 bases from V and 5 bases from J, with 11 bases in between. Germline values: CDR1 SGHTA, CDR2 FQGNSA. The CDR3 is 12 residues long. The V and J genes are TRBV7-2 and TRBJ2-3, with D perhaps given as TRBD1 or TRBD2 (7 bases each). Specimen: PBMCs, collected roughly 46 days after the first yellow fever vaccination. The clonotype was recovered from a man aged 18 to 29 who received the YFV17D yellow fever vaccine. The CDR3 sequence is CASAGGGDTQYF. DNA of the CDR3: TGTGCCAGCGCAGGGGGGGGAGATACGCAGTATTTT.